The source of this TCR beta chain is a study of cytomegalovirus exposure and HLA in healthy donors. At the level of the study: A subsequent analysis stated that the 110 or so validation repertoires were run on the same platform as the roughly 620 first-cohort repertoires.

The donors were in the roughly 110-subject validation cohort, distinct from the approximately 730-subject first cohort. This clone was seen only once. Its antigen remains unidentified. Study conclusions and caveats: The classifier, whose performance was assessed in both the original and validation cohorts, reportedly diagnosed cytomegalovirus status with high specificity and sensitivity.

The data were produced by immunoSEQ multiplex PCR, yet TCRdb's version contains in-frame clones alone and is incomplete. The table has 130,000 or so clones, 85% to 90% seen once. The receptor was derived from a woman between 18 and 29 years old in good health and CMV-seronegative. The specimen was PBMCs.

The CDR3 spells CASSPMGQGETQYF. The CDR3 region has the DNA TGTGCCAGCAGTCCTATGGGACAGGGGGAGACCCAGTACTTC. This chain joins TRBV6-5 and TRBJ2-5, with TRBD1 matching 10 bases. Germline lookup yields CDR1 MNHEY and CDR2 SVGAGI. The CDR3 length is 14 residues. The trim removed 5 bases at V and 5 bases at J, leaving 5 bases unmatched.